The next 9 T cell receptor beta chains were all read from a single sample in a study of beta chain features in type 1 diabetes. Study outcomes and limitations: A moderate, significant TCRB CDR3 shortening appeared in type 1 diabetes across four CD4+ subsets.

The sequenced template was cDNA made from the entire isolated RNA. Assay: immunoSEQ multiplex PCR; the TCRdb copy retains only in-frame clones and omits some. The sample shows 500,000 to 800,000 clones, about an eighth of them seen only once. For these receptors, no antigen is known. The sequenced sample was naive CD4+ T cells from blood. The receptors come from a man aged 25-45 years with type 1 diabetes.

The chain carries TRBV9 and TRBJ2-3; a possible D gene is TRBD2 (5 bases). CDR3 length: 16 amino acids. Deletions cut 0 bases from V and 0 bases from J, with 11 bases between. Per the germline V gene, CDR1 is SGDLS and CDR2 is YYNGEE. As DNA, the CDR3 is TGTGCCAGCAGCGTAGGTACTAGGCCCAGCACAGATACGCAGTATTTT. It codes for CASSVGTRPSTDTQYF.

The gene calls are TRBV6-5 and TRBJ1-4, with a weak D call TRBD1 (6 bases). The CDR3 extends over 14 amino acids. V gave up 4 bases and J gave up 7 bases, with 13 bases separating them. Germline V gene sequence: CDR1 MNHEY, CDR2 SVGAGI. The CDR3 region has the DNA TGTGCCAGCAGTTTACGGACAGTAGGTGAAAAACTGTTTTTT. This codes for CASSLRTVGEKLFF.

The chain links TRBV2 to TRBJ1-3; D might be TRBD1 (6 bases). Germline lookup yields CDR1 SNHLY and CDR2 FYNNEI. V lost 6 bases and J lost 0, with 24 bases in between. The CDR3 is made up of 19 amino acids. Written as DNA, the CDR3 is TGTGCCAGCAGCCGAAACGGACAGAACCGCTTGAGCTCTGGAAACACCATATATTTT. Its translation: CASSRNGQNRLSSGNTIYF. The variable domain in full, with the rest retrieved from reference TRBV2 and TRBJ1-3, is EPEVTQTPSHQVTQMGQEVILRCVPISNHLYFYWYRQILGQKVEFLVSFYNNEISEKSEIFDDQFSVERPDGSNFTLKIRSTKLEDSAMYFCASSRNGQNRLSSGNTIYFGEGSWLTVV.

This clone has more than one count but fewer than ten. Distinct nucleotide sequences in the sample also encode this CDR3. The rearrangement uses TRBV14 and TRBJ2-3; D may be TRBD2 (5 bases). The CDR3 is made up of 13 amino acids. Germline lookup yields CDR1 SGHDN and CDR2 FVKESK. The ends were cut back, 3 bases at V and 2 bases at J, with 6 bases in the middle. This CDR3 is CASSQDFTDTQYF. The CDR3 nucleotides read TGTGCCAGCAGCCAGGACTTCACAGATACGCAGTATTTT.

CDR3 amino acids: CANHIRDRVNEKLFF. Here the CDR3 DNA reads TGCGCCAACCATATCCGAGACAGGGTTAATGAAAAACTGTTTTTT. The chain recombines TRBV23-1 with TRBJ1-4; 7 bases match TRBD1. TRBV23-1 has ORF status, its function being uncertain. The CDR3 consists of 15 residues. V gave up 10 bases and J gave up 4 bases; unmatched junction bases: 12.

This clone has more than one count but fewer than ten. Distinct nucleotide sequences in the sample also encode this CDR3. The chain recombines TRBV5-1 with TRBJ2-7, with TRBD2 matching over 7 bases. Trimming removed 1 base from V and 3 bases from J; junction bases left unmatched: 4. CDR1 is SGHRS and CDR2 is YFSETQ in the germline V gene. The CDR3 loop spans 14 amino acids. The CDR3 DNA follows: TGCGCCAGCAGCTTGTTCGGGGAGGGCTACGAGCAGTACTTC. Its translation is CASSLFGEGYEQYF.

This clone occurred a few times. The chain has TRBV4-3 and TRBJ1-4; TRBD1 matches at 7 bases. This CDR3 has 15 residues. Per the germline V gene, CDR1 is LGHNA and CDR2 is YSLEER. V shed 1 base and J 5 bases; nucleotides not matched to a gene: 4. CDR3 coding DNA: TGCGCCAGCAGCCAAGGTGCGACAGGGAATGAAAAACTGTTTTTT. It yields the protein CASSQGATGNEKLFF.

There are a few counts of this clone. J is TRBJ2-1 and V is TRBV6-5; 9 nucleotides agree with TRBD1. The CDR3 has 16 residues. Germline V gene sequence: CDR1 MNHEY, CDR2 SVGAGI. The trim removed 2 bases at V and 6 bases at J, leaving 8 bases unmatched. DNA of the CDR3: TGTGCCAGCAGTTACGGTTTATTGACAGGGGGCAATGAGCAGTTCTTC. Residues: CASSYGLLTGGNEQFF.

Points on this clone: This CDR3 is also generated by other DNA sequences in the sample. This chain's CDR3 is CASSSGSGANVLTF. The DNA of the CDR3 is TGTGCCAGCAGCTCCGGCTCTGGGGCCAACGTCCTGACTTTC. V and J are TRBV7-6 and TRBJ2-6; D gene ambiguous. Germline values: CDR1 SGHVS, CDR2 FNYEAQ. V was clipped by 4 bases and J by 0 bases, with 4 bases between them. CDR3 length: 14 amino acids.